What follows are 24 T cell receptor beta chains derived from one specimen sequenced in a study of T-cell memory formation after mild COVID-19. In TCRdb, the 5' RACE reads were re-called with MiXCR into one record per CDR3 protein. The data contain a few hundred thousand distinct CDR3 sequences, around 17% of them seen just once; the ten biggest clones take up more than 20%. The source material was PBMCs or a T cell subset sorted from them (not recorded which). All receptors come from a man younger than 35 who had mild COVID-19 (a few samples of this study predate the infection). Cell type and time point are not known.

In this sample, this clonotype turned up many times. The chain has TRBV5-1 and TRBJ2-3; the match to TRBD1 covers 9 bases. This CDR3 is built from 14 residues. J lost 3 bases, V lost 4 bases, and 3 bases had no gene match. Per the germline V gene, CDR1 is SGHRS and CDR2 is YFSETQ. CDR3 bases: TGCGCCAGCAGCAGGGGACAGGGAACAGATACGCAGTATTTT. This translates into CASSRGQGTDTQYF.

The chain carries TRBV6-2 or TRBV6-3 and TRBJ1-1; no definite D call. Trimming shortened V by 1 base and J by 0 bases, and 9 bases separated the two germline ends. CDR1 is MNHEY and CDR2 is SVGEGT in the germline V gene. This CDR3 is built from 15 residues. CDR3 protein: CASSYYFRVNTEAFF. The CDR3 DNA reads as TGTGCCAGCAGTTACTATTTTCGGGTGAACACTGAAGCTTTCTTT.

The count of this clonotype is one. The chain combines TRBV5-1 with TRBJ2-3, with TRBD2 matching 10 bases. CDR3 size: 16 residues. CDR1 SGHRS and CDR2 YFSETQ come from the germline V gene. V trimming: 4 bases; J trimming: 1 base; junction bases outside the gene matches: 6. The CDR3 spells CASSPELAGRTDTQYF. The CDR3, as DNA: TGCGCCAGCAGCCCAGAACTAGCGGGGCGCACAGATACGCAGTATTTT.

The sample holds many counts of this clonotype. The J gene is TRBJ2-1, the V gene TRBV5-1; TRBD2 might be the D (10 bases). Trimming shortened V by 4 bases and J by 7 bases, and 18 bases separated the two germline ends. CDR1 and CDR2 from the germline V gene are SGHRS and YFSETQ. The CDR3 has 15 amino acids. The CDR3 bases are TGCGCCAGCAGCCAGCGGGGGGGGACAGGGAATGAGCAGTTCTTC. It translates to CASSQRGGTGNEQFF. Full variable domain (remainder filled in from reference TRBV5-1 and TRBJ2-1): KAGVTQTPRYLIKTRGQQVTLSCSPISGHRSVSWYQQTPGQGLQFLFEYFSETQRNKGNFPGRFSGRQFSNSRSEMNVSTLELGDSALYLCASSQRGGTGNEQFFGPGTRLTVL.

The table lists this clonotype with a few counts. V usage is TRBV6-6 and J usage is TRBJ1-5; TRBD1 aligns across 9 bases. CDR3 length: 15 amino acids. Trimming took 3 bases from V and 7 from J; bases not matched to a gene: 7. Looked up from germline, CDR1 is MNHNY and CDR2 is SVGAGI (reference sequence). The CDR3 loop is CASSYWTGDGQPQHF. In nucleotides, the CDR3 is TGTGCCAGCAGTTATTGGACAGGGGACGGGCAGCCCCAGCATTTT.

This clonotype is categorized as medium-sized (0.01 to 0.1%). This chain connects TRBV7-2 to TRBJ1-2; 9 bases map to TRBD1. Germline CDR1 is SGHTA and CDR2 is FQGNSA. This CDR3 has 14 amino acids. The trim removed 2 bases at V and 4 bases at J, leaving 2 bases unmatched. The CDR3 sequence: CASSLPTGGYGYTF. CDR3 DNA: TGTGCCAGCAGCTTACCGACAGGGGGCTATGGCTACACCTTC.

This clonotype has ten or more counts. This sequence joins TRBV7-2 and TRBJ2-7; 9 positions agree with TRBD1. The V and J ends lost 5 bases and 4 bases, in that order; junction bases with no gene match: 3. The CDR3 consists of 13 residues. From germline, CDR1 is SGHTA and CDR2 FQGNSA. The CDR3 spells CASSRDRVYEQYF. The CDR3, as DNA: TGTGCCAGCAGCCGGGACAGGGTATACGAGCAGTACTTC.

This clonotype was seen a few times. V gene TRBV7-3 combines with J gene TRBJ1-4; TRBD1 is a possible D gene (6 bases). With 1 base removed from V and 0 bases from J, the gap between germline ends came to 15 bases. Germline V gives CDR1 SGHTA, CDR2 FQGTGA. The CDR3 has 18 amino acids. In DNA, the CDR3 is TGTGCCAGCAGCTTAAGCAGGGGAGGCCCCACAACTAATGAAAAACTGTTTTTT. Encoded protein: CASSLSRGGPTTNEKLFF.

A single count supports this clonotype. Mismatch with germline at one junction end may stem from a read error. The chain combines TRBV5-1 with TRBJ2-3, with 10 nucleotides matching TRBD2. This CDR3 contains 16 residues. In germline, CDR1 is SGHRS, CDR2 YFSETQ. As DNA, the CDR3 is TGCGCCAGCAGCCCAGGACTAGCGGTGAGCACAGATGCGCAGTATTTT. Protein product: CASSPGLAVSTDAQYF.

This clonotype was recorded once. The chain uses TRBV3-1 and TRBJ2-1; possibly TRBD2 for D (5 bases). The CDR3 extends over 15 amino acids. Per the germline V gene, CDR1 is LGHDT and CDR2 is YNNKEL (reference sequence). The V gene lost 4 bases and the J gene lost 2 bases, with 12 bases spanning the gap. The CDR3 DNA is TGTGCCAGCAGCCTCGGGGTCGGCCCCTACAATGAGCAGTTCTTC. Protein sequence: CASSLGVGPYNEQFF.

The chain carries TRBV6-5 and TRBJ2-1, with D unresolved. The CDR3 has 12 amino acids. V lost 4 bases, J lost 7 bases, and 8 bases lay in between. Germline V gives CDR1 MNHEY, CDR2 SVGAGI. The CDR3 is CASSSPINEQFF. CDR3 nucleotide sequence: TGTGCCAGCAGTTCCCCGATTAATGAGCAGTTCTTC.

This clonotype was seen many times. The genes are TRBV9 and TRBJ2-7; D remains unclear. V was shortened by 2 bases and J by 4 bases, with 10 bases between the two germline ends. The CDR3 loop spans 13 amino acids. CDR1 SGDLS and CDR2 YYNGEE come from the germline V gene. The CDR3 DNA reads as TGTGCCAGCAGCGTGACCGAAGGATACGAGCAGTACTTC. Its translation is CASSVTEGYEQYF.

This clonotype was seen ten or more times. The J gene is TRBJ2-7, the V gene TRBV5-1; D remains unclear. Germline V gene sequence: CDR1 SGHRS, CDR2 YFSETQ. The V and J ends lost 4 bases and 9 bases respectively, with 14 bases between them. The CDR3 length is 12 residues. CDR3 nucleotide sequence: TGCGCCAGCAGCCCAGGACCGAAGGGGCAGTACGTC. It is translated as CASSPGPKGQYV.

This clonotype has a handful of counts. This rearrangement joins TRBV7-2 to TRBJ2-2, with a weak D call TRBD1 (5 bases). The CDR3 sequence is 13 residues long. Trimming left V 5 bases short and J 6 bases short, with 10 bases between. Looked up from germline, CDR1 is SGHTA and CDR2 is FQGNSA. The CDR3 nucleotides are TGTGCCAGCAGCCCAGGGCGTGCCGGGGAGCTGTTTTTT. It is translated as CASSPGRAGELFF.

The V call is TRBV6-5, the J call TRBJ2-6; D remains ambiguous. This CDR3 region has 14 residues. Germline assignment: CDR1 MNHEY and CDR2 SVGAGI. Trimming shortened V by 6 bases and J by 2 bases, and 8 bases separated the two germline ends. The CDR3, as DNA: TGTGCCAGCAGCCCTCTGGCTGGGGCCAACGTCCTGACTTTC. It codes for CASSPLAGANVLTF.

This clonotype came up a few times. The chain combines TRBV28 with TRBJ2-7, with 7 bases fitting TRBD2. The CDR3 covers 14 residues. Germline V lookup: CDR1 MDHEN, CDR2 SYDVKM. The V segment lost 6 bases and the J segment 0 bases; nucleotides outside the gene matches: 5. CDR3: CASSLGGTSYEQYV. The CDR3 DNA sequence: TGTGCCAGCAGCCTCGGGGGGACCTCCTACGAGCAGTACGTC.

This clonotype was seen more than once but under ten times. The rearrangement links TRBV7-9 to TRBJ2-2; D perhaps matches TRBD2 (6 bases). The V gene's germline CDR1 is SEHNR and CDR2 FQNEAQ (reference sequence). The CDR3 contains 15 residues. V was clipped by 5 bases and J by 0 bases, with 10 bases between them. The CDR3 loop reads CASSTASANTGELFF. As DNA, the CDR3 is TGTGCCAGCAGCACCGCTAGCGCGAACACCGGGGAGCTGTTTTTT.

The V and J genes are TRBV20-1 and TRBJ2-1; D is ambiguous. Germline-derived CDR1 and CDR2 are DFQATT and SNEGSKA (reference sequence). This CDR3 contains 17 residues. The V end was cut by 1 base, the J end by 0 bases, with 16 bases between. CDR3 sequence: CSARVLVDSSSYNEQFF. CDR3 nucleotide sequence: TGCAGTGCTAGAGTCTTAGTCGACTCGAGCTCCTACAATGAGCAGTTCTTC.

This chain connects TRBV10-3 to TRBJ2-3; no clear D. CDR1 is ENHRY, CDR2 SYGVKD, per germline. V was clipped by 7 bases and J by 0 bases, with 11 bases between them. This CDR3 has 14 amino acids. CDR3 amino acids: CAINSTPSTDTQYF. The CDR3 nucleotides read TGTGCCATCAACAGTACTCCTAGCACAGATACGCAGTATTTT.

The V and J genes are TRBV6-2 or TRBV6-3 and TRBJ1-2; D call uncertain. This CDR3 spans 12 amino acids. The V gene lost 5 bases and the J gene lost 6 bases, with 10 bases spanning the gap. In germline, CDR1 is MNHEY, CDR2 SVGEGT. The CDR3 reads CASSRHTDGYTF. The CDR3 region has the DNA TGTGCCAGCAGTAGACACACCGATGGCTACACCTTC.

V usage is TRBV7-8 and J usage is TRBJ2-2; 12 nucleotides match TRBD1. CDR3 length: 15 residues. Germline V gives CDR1 SGHVS, CDR2 FQNEAQ. The V and J ends lost 3 bases and 6 bases, in that order; junction bases with no gene match: 2. As DNA, the CDR3 is TGTGCCAGCAGCTTGGGACAGGGGGCTTCCGGGGAGCTGTTTTTT. It specifies CASSLGQGASGELFF.

The chain joins TRBV7-9 to TRBJ2-7; D remains ambiguous. The CDR3 is 13 amino acids. Germline CDR1 reads SEHNR; CDR2 reads FQNEAQ (reference sequence). Trimming removed 3 bases from V and 3 bases from J, with 9 bases in between. The CDR3 loop reads CASSFRTDYEQYV. The CDR3 DNA follows: TGTGCCAGCAGCTTTCGTACAGACTACGAGCAGTACGTC.

The rearrangement joins TRBV6-2 or TRBV6-3 to TRBJ1-3; D is perhaps TRBD1 (6 bases). V was cut by 2 bases and J by 2 bases, with 13 bases left in between. CDR3 length equals 16 residues. The germline V gene encodes CDR1 MNHEY and CDR2 SVGEGT. The DNA of the CDR3 is TGTGCCAGCAGTTACGACGCGACAGGTGCTGGAAACACCATATATTTT. It codes for CASSYDATGAGNTIYF.

This clonotype was counted ten times or more. J is TRBJ2-1 and V is TRBV23-1; TRBD1 aligns across 9 bases. TRBV23-1 is an open reading frame, and its role is uncertain. V lost 6 bases, J lost 4 bases, and 7 bases stayed unmatched. The CDR3 consists of 15 residues. The CDR3, as DNA: TGCGCCAGCAGCCCCGGGACAGGGTCTTACAATGAGCAGTTCTTC. It codes for CASSPGTGSYNEQFF.